A few counts support the clone carrying this T cell receptor beta chain. Its antigen is unknown. V was clipped by 5 bases and J by 9 bases; unmatched bases: 21. Germline-derived CDR1 and CDR2 are DFQATT and SNEGSKA (reference sequence). The CDR3 spans 18 residues. The sample comes from a study of T-cell reconstitution after alpha-beta-depleted transplantation in children. Study-wide results and limits: Day-60 TCRbeta diversity that was high in some patients was derived from surviving recipient T cells and thymic progenitors.

The authors prepared the TCRbeta library with unique molecular identifiers. TCRdb fed the PCR reads into MiXCR, producing one record per CDR3 protein. The sample holds around 490,000 distinct CDR3 sequences, about an eighth seen once. The chain recombines TRBV20-1 with TRBJ2-1, with 11 positions matching TRBD2. This receptor was identified in a female patient between 2 and 15 years old who had a stem cell transplant for aplastic anemia, so the T cells may come from the graft donor. This sample comprised PBMCs, mostly from graft donor cells, obtained 180 days after TCRalphabeta/CD19-depleted stem cell transplant. CDR3 bases: TGCAGTGCTGGGGGGGCCCTAGCGGGAGGTGTGAGCTTGACTGAGCAGTTCTTC. Protein: CSAGGALAGGVSLTEQFF.